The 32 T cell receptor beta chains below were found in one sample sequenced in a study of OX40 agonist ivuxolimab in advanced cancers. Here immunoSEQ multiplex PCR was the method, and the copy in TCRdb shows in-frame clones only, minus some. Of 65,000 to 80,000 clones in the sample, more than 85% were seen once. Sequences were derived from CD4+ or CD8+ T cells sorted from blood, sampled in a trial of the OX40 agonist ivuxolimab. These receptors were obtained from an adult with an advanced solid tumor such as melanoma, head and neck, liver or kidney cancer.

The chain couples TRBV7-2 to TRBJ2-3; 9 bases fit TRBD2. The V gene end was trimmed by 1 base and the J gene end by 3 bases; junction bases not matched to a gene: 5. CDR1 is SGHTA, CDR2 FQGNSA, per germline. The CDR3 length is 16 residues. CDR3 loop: CASSLVAGEGTDTQYF. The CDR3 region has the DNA TGTGCCAGCAGCTTAGTAGCGGGAGAGGGGACAGATACGCAGTATTTT.

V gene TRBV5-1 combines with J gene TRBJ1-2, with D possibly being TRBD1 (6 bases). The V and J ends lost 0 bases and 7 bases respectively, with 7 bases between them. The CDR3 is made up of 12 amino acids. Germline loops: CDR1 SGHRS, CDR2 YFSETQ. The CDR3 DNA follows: TGCGCCAGCAGCTTGGACAGGGTTGGCTACACCTTC. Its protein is CASSLDRVGYTF.

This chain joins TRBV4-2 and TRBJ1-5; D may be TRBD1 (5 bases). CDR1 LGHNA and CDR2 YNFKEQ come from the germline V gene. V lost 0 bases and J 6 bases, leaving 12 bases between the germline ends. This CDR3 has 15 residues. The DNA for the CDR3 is TGTGCCAGCAGCCAAGATACTAAAGGGGTTCAGCCCCAGCATTTT. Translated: CASSQDTKGVQPQHF.

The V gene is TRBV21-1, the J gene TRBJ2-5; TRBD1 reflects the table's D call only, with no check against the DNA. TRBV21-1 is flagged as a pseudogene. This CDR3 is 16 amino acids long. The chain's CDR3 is CASSLRPTGGSETQYF. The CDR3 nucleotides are TGTGCCAGCAGCCTCCGACCGACAGGGGGGTCGGAGACCCAGTACTTC.

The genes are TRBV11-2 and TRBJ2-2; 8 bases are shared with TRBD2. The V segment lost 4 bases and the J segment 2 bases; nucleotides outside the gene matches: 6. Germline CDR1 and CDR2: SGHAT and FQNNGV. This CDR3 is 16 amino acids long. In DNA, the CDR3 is TGTGCCAGCAGCTCGTATAGCGGGACCAACACCGGGGAGCTGTTTTTT. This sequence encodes CASSSYSGTNTGELFF.

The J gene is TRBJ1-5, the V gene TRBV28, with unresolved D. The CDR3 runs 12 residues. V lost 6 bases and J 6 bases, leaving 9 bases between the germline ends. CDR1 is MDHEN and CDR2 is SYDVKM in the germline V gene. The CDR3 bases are TGTGCCAGCAGCACGGGTGGTCAGCCCCAGCATTTT. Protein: CASSTGGQPQHF.

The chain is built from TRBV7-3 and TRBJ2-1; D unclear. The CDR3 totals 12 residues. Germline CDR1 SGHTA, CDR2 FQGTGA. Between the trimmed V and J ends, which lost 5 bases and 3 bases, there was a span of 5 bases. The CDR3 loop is CASSQNYNEQFF. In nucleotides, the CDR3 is TGTGCCAGCAGCCAAAACTACAATGAGCAGTTCTTC.

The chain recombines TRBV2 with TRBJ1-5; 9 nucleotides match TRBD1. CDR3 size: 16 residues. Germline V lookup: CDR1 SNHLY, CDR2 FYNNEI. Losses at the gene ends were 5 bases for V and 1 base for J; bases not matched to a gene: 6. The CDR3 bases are TGTGCCAGCAGTACCGGGACAGGGAACAGCAATCAGCCCCAGCATTTT. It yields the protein CASSTGTGNSNQPQHF.

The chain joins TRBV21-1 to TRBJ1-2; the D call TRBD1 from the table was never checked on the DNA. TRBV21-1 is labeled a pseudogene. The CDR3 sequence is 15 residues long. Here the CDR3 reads CASSKWDRPNYGYTF. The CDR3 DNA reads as TGTGCCAGCAGCAAGTGGGACAGACCAAACTATGGCTACACCTTC.

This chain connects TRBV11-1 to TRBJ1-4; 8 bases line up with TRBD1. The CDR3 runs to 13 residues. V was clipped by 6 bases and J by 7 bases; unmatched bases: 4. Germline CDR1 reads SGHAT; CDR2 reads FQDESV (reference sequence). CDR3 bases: TGTGCCAGCAGGGGGACAGGAACTGAAAAACTGTTTTTT. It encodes CASRGTGTEKLFF. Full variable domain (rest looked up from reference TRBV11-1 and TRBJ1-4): EAEVAQSPRYKITEKSQAVAFWCDPISGHATLYWYRQILGQGPELLVQFQDESVVDDSQLPKDRFSAERLKGVDSTLKIQPAELGDSAMYLCASRGTGTEKLFFGSGTQLSVL.

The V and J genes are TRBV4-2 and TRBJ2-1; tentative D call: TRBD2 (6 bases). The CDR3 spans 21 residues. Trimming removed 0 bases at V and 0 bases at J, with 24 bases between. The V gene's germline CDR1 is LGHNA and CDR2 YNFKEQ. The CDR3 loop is CASSQDIVGGGPPNSYNEQFF. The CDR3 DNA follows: TGTGCCAGCAGCCAAGATATCGTGGGAGGCGGTCCCCCGAACTCCTACAATGAGCAGTTCTTC.

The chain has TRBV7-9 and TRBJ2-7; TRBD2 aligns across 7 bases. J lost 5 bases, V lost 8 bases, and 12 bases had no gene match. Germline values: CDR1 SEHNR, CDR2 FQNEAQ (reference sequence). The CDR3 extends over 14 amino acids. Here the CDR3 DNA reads TGTGCCAGCCGACAAACTAGCGCGGCCCACGAGCAGTACTTC. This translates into CASRQTSAAHEQYF.

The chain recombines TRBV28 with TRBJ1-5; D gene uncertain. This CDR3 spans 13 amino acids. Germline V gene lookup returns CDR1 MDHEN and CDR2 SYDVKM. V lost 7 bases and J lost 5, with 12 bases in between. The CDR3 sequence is CASTTTPDQPQHF. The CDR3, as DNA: TGTGCCAGCACCACTACGCCGGATCAGCCCCAGCATTTT.

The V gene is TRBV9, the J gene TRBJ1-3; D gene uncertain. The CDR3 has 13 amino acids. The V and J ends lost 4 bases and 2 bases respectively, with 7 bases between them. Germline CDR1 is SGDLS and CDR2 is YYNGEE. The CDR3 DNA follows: TGTGCCAGCAGCCTTACCCCTGGAAACACCATATATTTT. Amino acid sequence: CASSLTPGNTIYF.

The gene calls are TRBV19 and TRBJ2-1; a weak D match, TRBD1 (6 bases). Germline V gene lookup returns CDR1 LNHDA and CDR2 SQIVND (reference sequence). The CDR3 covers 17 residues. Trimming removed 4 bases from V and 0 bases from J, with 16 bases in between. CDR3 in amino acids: CASSTPGQLSSYNEQFF. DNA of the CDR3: TGTGCCAGTAGTACTCCGGGACAACTTAGCTCCTACAATGAGCAGTTCTTC.

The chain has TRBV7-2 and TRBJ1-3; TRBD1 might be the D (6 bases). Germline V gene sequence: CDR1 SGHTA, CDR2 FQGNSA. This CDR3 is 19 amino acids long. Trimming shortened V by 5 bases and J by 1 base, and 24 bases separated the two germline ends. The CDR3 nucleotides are TGTGCCAGCAGCCGGCGGGGGCATGCTGGACAGATGTCTGGAAACACCATATATTTT. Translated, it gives CASSRRGHAGQMSGNTIYF.

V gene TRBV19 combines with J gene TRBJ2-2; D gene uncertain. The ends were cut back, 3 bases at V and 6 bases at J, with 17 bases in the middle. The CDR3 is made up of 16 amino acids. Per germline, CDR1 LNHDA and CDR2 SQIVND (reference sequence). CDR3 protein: CASSISAPGVAGELFF. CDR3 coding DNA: TGTGCCAGTAGTATTTCAGCGCCAGGAGTCGCCGGGGAGCTGTTTTTT.

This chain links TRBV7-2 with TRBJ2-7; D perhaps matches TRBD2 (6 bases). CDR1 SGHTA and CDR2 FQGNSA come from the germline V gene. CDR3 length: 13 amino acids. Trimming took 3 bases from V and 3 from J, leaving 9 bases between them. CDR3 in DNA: TGTGCCAGCAGCTTCGGGAGCGTCTACGAGCAGTACTTC. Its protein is CASSFGSVYEQYF.

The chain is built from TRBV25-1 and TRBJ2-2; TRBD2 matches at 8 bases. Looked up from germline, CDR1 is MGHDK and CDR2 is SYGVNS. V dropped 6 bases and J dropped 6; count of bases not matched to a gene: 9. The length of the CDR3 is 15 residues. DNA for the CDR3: TGTGCCAGCAGGGAGGGACTAGGGCGTGCCGGGGAGCTGTTTTTT. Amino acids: CASREGLGRAGELFF.

The CDR3 loop is CASSSGVSGKNTGELFF. CDR3 nucleotide sequence: TGCGCCAGCAGCTCAGGTGTTAGCGGGAAGAACACCGGGGAGCTGTTTTTT. The rearrangement uses TRBV4-1 and TRBJ2-2, with 8 bases lining up with TRBD2. Germline V gives CDR1 MGHRA, CDR2 YSYEKL. The trim removed 5 bases at V and 1 base at J, leaving 9 bases unmatched. This CDR3 contains 17 residues.

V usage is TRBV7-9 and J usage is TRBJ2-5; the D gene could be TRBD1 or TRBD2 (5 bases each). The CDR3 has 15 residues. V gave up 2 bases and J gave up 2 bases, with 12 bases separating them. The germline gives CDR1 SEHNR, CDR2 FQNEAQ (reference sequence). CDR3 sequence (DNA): TGTGCCAGCAGCTTATTGGTGGGACCTCAAGAGACCCAGTACTTC. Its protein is CASSLLVGPQETQYF.

CDR3 in amino acids: CASSPPPTNEKLFF. As DNA, the CDR3 is TGTGCCAGCTCACCCCCGCCAACTAATGAAAAACTGTTTTTT. The V call is TRBV18, the J call TRBJ1-4; D is uncertain. There are 14 residues in the CDR3. Trimming stripped 3 bases from V and 0 bases from J, with 5 bases between. CDR1 and CDR2 (germline): KGHSH, LQKENI.

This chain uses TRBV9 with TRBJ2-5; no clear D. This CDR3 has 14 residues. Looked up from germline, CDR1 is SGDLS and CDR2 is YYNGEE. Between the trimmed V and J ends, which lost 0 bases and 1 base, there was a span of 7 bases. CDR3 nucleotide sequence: TGTGCCAGCAGCGTAGGGGCTAGCCAAGAGACCCAGTACTTC. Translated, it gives CASSVGASQETQYF.

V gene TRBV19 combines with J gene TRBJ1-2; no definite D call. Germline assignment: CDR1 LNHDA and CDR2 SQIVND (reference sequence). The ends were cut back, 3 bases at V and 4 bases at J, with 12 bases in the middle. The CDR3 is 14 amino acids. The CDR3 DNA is TGTGCCAGTAGTATCGTATCTGGATCCTATGGCTACACCTTC. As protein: CASSIVSGSYGYTF.

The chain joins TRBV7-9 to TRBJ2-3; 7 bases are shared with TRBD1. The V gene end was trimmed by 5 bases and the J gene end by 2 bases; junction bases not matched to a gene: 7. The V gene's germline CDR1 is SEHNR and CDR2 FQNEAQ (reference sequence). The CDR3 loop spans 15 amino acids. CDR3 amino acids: CASSERGGVTDTQYF. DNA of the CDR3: TGTGCCAGCAGCGAGAGAGGGGGCGTCACAGATACGCAGTATTTT.

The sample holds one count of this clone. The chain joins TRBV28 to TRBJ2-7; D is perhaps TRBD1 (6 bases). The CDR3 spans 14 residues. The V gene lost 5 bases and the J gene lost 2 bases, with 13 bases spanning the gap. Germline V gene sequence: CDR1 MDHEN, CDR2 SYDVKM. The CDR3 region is CASSPRTAPYEQYF. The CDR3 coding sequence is TGTGCCAGCAGTCCCCGGACAGCACCCTACGAGCAGTACTTC.

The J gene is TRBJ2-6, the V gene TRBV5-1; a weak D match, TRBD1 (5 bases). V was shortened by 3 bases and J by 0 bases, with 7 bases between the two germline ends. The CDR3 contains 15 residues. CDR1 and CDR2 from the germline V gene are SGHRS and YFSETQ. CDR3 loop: CASSSRVSGANVLTF. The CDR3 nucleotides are TGCGCCAGCAGCTCCAGGGTCTCTGGGGCCAACGTCCTGACTTTC.

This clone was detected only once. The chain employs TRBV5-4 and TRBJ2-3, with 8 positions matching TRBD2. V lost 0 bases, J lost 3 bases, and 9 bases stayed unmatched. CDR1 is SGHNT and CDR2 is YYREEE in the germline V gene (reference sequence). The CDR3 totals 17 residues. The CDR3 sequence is CASSLGSSGMWTDTQYF. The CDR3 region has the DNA TGTGCCAGCAGCTTGGGTAGTAGCGGGATGTGGACAGATACGCAGTATTTT.

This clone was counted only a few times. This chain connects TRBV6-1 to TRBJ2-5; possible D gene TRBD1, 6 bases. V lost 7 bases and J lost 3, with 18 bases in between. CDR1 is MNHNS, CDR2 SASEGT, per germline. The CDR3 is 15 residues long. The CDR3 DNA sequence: TGTGCCAGCACCGTAATCGGGGCAGGGGAAGAGACCCAGTACTTC. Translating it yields CASTVIGAGEETQYF.

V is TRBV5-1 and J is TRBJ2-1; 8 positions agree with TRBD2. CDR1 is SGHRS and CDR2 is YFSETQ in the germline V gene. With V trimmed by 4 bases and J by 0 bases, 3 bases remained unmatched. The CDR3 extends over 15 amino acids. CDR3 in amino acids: CASSLGTSSYNEQFF. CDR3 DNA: TGCGCCAGCAGCCTCGGGACTAGCTCCTACAATGAGCAGTTCTTC.

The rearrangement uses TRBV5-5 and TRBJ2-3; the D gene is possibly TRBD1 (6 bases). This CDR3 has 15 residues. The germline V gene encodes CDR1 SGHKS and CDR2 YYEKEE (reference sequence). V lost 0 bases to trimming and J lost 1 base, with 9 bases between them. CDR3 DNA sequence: TGTGCCAGCAGCTTGGTCCAGGGGCGCACAGATACGCAGTATTTT. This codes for CASSLVQGRTDTQYF.

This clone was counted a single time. CDR3 DNA: TGTGCCAGCAGCAAGCGGGGGGCCTATGGCTACACCTTC. This sequence encodes CASSKRGAYGYTF. J is TRBJ1-2 and V is TRBV5-6, with D possibly matching TRBD1 (6 bases). CDR1 and CDR2 (germline): SGHDT, YYEEEE. With 4 bases removed from V and 4 bases from J, the gap between germline ends came to 11 bases. CDR3 size: 13 residues. The complete variable domain, with remaining parts taken from reference TRBV5-6 and TRBJ1-2, reads DAGVTQSPTHLIKTRGQQVTLRCSPKSGHDTVSWYQQALGQGPQFIFQYYEEEERQRGNFPDRFSGHQFPNYSSELNVNALLLGDSALYLCASSKRGAYGYTFGSGTRLTVV.